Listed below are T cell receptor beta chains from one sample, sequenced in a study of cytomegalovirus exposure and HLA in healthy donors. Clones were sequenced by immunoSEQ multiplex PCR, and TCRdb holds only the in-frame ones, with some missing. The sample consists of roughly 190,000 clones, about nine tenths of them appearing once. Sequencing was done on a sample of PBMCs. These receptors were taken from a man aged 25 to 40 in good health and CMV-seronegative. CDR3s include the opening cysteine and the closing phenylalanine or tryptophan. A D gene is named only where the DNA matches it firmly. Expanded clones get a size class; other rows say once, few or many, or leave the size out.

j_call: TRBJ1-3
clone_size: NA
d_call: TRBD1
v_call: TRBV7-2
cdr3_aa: CASSLVGTGDGGNTIYF
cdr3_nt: TGTGCCAGCAGCTTAGTGGGGACAGGGGATGGTGGAAACACCATATATTTT

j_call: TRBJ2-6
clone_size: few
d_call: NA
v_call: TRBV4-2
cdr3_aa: CASSQVWRTEGANVLTF
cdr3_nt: TGTGCCAGCAGCCAAGTTTGGAGGACCGAGGGGGCCAACGTCCTGACTTTC

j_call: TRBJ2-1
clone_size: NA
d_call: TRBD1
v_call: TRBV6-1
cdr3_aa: CASSGRDRVGNEQFF
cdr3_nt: TGTGCCAGCAGTGGCCGGGACAGGGTGGGCAATGAGCAGTTCTTC

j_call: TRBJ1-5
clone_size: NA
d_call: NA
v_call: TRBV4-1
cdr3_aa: CASSQEEVWGRAGRGSNQPQHF
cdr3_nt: TGCGCCAGCAGCCAAGAGGAGGTTTGGGGTAGAGCAGGGAGGGGTAGCAATCAGCCCCAGCATTTT

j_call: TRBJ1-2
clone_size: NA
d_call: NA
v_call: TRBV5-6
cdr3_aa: CASSLPSGGYTF
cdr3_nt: TGTGCCAGCAGCTTGCCGTCGGGTGGCTACACCTTC

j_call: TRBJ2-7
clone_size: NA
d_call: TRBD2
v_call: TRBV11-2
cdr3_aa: CASSLAPGLAGVEQYF
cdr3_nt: TGTGCCAGCAGCTTGGCTCCGGGACTAGCGGGAGTCGAGCAGTACTTC

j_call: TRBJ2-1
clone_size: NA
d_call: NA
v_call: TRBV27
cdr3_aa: CASSGGAHPGFF
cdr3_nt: TGTGCCAGCAGTGGGGGGGCCCACCCGGGGTTCTTC

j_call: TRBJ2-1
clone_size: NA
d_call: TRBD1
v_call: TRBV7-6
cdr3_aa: CASSVRTGSNEQFF
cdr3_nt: TGTGCCAGCAGCGTTCGGACAGGGTCCAATGAGCAGTTCTTC

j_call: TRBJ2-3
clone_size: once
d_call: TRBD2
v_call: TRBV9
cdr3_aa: CASSEGGLAGTDTQYF
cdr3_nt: TGTGCCAGCAGCGAGGGGGGACTAGCGGGAACAGATACGCAGTATTTT

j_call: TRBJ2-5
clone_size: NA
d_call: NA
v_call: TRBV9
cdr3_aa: CASSVGGLGVETQYF
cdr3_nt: TGTGCCAGCAGCGTAGGGGGGCTCGGGGTAGAGACCCAGTACTTC

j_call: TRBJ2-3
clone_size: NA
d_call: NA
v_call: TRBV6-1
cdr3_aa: CASSEYKGIADTQYF
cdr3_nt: TGTGCCAGCAGTGAATATAAGGGGATCGCAGATACGCAGTATTTT

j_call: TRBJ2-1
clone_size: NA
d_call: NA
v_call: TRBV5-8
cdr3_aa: CASSLAELVRVNEQFF
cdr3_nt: TGTGCCAGCAGCTTGGCGGAGCTGGTTCGAGTGAATGAGCAGTTCTTC

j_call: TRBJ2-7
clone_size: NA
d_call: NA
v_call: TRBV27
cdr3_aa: CASSLSGQSSYEQYF
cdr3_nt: TGTGCCAGCAGTTTGTCCGGACAGAGCTCCTACGAGCAGTACTTC

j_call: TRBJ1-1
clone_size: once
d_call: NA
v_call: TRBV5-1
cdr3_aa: CASSSTGLNTEAFF
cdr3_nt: TGCGCCAGCAGCTCCACAGGGCTGAACACTGAAGCTTTCTTT

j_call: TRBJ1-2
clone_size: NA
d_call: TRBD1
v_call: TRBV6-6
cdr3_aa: CASSYSGTGAYGYTF
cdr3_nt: TGTGCCAGCAGTTACTCAGGGACAGGGGCATATGGCTACACCTTC

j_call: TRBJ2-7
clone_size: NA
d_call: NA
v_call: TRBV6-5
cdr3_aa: CASSYSKSSYEQYF
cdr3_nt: TGTGCCAGCAGTTATTCCAAGAGCTCCTACGAGCAGTACTTC

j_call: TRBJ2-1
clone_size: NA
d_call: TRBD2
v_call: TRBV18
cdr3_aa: CASSPPAGGTYNEQFF
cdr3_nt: TGTGCCAGCTCACCACCGGCGGGAGGAACCTACAATGAGCAGTTCTTC

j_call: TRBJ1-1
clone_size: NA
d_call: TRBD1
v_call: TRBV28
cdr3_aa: CASSIPGGMNTEAFF
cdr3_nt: TGTGCCAGCAGTATCCCAGGGGGTATGAACACTGAAGCTTTCTTT

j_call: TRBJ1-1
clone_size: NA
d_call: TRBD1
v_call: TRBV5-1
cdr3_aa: CASRRTGTENTEAFF
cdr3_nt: TGCGCCAGCAGACGTACCGGGACAGAGAACACTGAAGCTTTCTTT

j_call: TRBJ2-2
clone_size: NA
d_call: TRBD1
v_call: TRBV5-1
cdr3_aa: CASSLDRASLAGELFF
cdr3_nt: TGCGCCAGCAGCCTAGACAGGGCGAGTTTAGCCGGGGAGCTGTTTTTT

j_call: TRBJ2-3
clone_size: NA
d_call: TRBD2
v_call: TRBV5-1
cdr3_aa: CASSLRLAGGPSVSDTQYF
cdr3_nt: TGCGCCAGCAGCTTGCGACTAGCGGGAGGGCCGTCGGTTTCAGATACGCAGTATTTT

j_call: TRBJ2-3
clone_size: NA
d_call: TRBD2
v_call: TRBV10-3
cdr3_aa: CAISDGTSGRGRFTDTQYF
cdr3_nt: TGTGCCATCAGCGACGGGACTAGCGGGAGAGGGAGGTTTACAGATACGCAGTATTTT

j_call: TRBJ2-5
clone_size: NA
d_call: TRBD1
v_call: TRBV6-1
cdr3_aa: CASSGTVQETQYF
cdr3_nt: TGTGCCAGCTCCGGGACAGTACAAGAGACCCAGTACTTC

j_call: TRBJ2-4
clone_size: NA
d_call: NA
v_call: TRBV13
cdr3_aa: CASREGLAKNIQYF
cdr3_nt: TGTGCCAGCAGGGAGGGGTTAGCCAAAAACATTCAGTACTTC

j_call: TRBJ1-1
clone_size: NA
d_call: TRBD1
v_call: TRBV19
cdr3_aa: CASSRGTGSMNTEAFF
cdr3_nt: TGTGCCAGTAGTAGGGGGACAGGGAGCATGAACACTGAAGCTTTCTTT

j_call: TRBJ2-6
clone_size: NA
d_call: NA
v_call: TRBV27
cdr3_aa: CASKFKTMAYSGANVLTF
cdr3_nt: TGTGCCAGCAAATTCAAGACAATGGCCTACTCTGGGGCCAACGTCCTGACTTTC

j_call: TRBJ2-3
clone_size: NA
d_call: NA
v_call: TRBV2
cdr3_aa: CASSDGVTSTDTQYF
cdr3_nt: TGTGCCAGCAGTGACGGGGTAACTAGCACAGATACGCAGTATTTT

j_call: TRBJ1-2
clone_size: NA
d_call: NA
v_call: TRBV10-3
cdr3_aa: CAISPGLTSNYGYTF
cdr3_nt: TGTGCCATCAGCCCGGGACTTACTTCTAACTATGGCTACACCTTC

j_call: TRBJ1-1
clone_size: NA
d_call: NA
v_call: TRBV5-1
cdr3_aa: CASSSGSHTEAFF
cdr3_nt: TGCGCCAGCAGCTCCGGGTCCCACACTGAAGCTTTCTTT

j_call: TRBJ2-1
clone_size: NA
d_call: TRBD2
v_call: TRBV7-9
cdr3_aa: CASSGWSGRLAANEQFF
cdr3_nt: TGTGCCAGCAGCGGGTGGTCGGGGAGGCTAGCGGCGAATGAGCAGTTCTTC

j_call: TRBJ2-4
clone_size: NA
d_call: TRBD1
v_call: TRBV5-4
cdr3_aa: CASSSDPNRGLVKNIQYF
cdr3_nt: TGTGCCAGCAGCTCCGACCCCAACAGGGGGCTGGTCAAAAACATTCAGTACTTC

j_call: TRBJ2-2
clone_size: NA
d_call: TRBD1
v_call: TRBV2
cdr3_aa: CASRGDRGAGELFF
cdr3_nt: TGTGCCAGCAGGGGGGACAGGGGGGCCGGGGAGCTGTTTTTT

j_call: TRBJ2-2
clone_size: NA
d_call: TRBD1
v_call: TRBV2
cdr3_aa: CASRGTGVNTGELFF
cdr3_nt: TGTGCCAGCAGGGGGACAGGGGTAAACACCGGGGAGCTGTTTTTT

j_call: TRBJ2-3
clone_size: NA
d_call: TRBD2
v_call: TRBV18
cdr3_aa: CASSLRTSGLDTDTQYF
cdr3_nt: TGTGCCAGCTCACTCCGGACTAGCGGGTTGGACACAGATACGCAGTATTTT

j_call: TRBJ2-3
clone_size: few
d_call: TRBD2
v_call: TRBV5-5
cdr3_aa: CASSWTGGVGNTQYF
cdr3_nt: TGTGCCAGCAGCTGGACGGGGGGGGTAGGCAATACGCAGTATTTT

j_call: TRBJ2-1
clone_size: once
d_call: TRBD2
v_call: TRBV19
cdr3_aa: CASSARTSGTLYNEQFF
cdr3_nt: TGTGCCAGTAGTGCCCGGACTAGCGGGACCTTGTACAATGAGCAGTTCTTC

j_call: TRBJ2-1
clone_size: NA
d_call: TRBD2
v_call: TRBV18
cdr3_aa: CASSPGVAGSYNEQFF
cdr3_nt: TGTGCCAGCTCACCGGGGGTAGCGGGCAGCTACAATGAGCAGTTCTTC

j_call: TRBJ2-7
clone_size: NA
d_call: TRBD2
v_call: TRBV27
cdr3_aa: CASSLRREGYEQYF
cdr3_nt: TGTGCCAGCAGTCTTAGGAGGGAGGGTTACGAGCAGTACTTC

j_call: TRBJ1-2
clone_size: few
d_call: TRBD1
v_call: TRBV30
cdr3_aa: CAWSRDRPYGYTF
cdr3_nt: TGTGCCTGGAGCAGGGACAGGCCCTATGGCTACACCTTC

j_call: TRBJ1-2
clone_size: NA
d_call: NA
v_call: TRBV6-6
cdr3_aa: CASSSDRGWIYGYTF
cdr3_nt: TGTGCCAGCAGCTCCGACCGGGGGTGGATCTATGGCTACACCTTC

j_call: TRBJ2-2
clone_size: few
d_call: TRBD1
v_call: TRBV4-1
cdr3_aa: CASSQVPGQGDAGELFF
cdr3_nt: TGCGCCAGCAGCCAAGTCCCCGGACAGGGCGATGCCGGGGAGCTGTTTTTT

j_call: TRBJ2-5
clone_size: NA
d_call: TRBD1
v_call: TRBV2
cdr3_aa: CASSDTTGYSETQYF
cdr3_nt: TGTGCCAGCAGTGATACGACAGGGTATTCGGAGACCCAGTACTTC

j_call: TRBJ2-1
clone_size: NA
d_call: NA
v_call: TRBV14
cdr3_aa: CASSPLGGASYNEQFF
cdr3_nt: TGTGCCAGCAGCCCCCTGGGGGGGGCCTCCTACAATGAGCAGTTCTTC

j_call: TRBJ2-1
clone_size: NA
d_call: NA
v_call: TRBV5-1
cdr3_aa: CASSLVDLDEQFF
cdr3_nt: TGCGCCAGCAGCTTGGTGGACTTGGATGAGCAGTTCTTC

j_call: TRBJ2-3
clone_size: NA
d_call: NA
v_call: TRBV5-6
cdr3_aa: CASTQSVGSLRGTQYF
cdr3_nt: TGTGCCAGCACCCAAAGCGTGGGTTCTTTGAGAGGTACGCAGTATTTT